Listed below are T cell receptor beta chains from one sample, sequenced in a study of cytomegalovirus exposure and HLA in healthy donors. Using immunoSEQ multiplex PCR, the repertoire was profiled, and TCRdb retains in-frame clones only, with some absent. The sample shows about 92,000 clones, 55% to 85% of them seen only once. Sequenced input: PBMCs. The receptors derive from a woman younger than 30 in good health and CMV-seropositive. CDR3s include the opening cysteine and the closing phenylalanine or tryptophan. Fields, in order: D gene, clone size, J gene, V gene, CDR3 DNA, CDR3 protein. The D gene is left open where the match is weak. Clone size is given for some rows only: seen once, a few or many times, or a class if the clone is expanded.

>TRBD1|few|TRBJ1-2|TRBV29-1
TGCAGCGTTGGGACAGGCCGTAAGGCTGGCTACACCTTC
CSVGTGRKAGYTF
>NA|NA|TRBJ2-1|TRBV4-2
TGTGCCAGCAGCCCCGGGGTCCCTGAGCAGTTCTTC
CASSPGVPEQFF
>NA|NA|TRBJ1-1|TRBV6-6
TGTGCCAGCAGTTCGCCCGGGGGGCAGACTGAAGCTTTCTTT
CASSSPGGQTEAFF
>NA|NA|TRBJ1-5|TRBV6-4
TGTGCCACCCCACAGGGCGTCTGTAGCAATCAGCCCCAGCATTTT
CATPQGVCSNQPQHF
>TRBD1|NA|TRBJ2-3|TRBV11-1
TGTGCCAGCAGCTTAGAGGGGACAGGGACGTGGTCAGATACGCAGTATTTT
CASSLEGTGTWSDTQYF
>TRBD2|NA|TRBJ2-2|TRBV30
TGTGCCTGGAGTGTACTAGCGGCTTACACCGGGGAGCTGTTTTTT
CAWSVLAAYTGELFF
>NA|NA|TRBJ2-1|TRBV7-2
TGTGCCAGCAGCTTAGGGGCAGGAATACTAGGCCGGGGGAACAATGAGCAGTTCTTC
CASSLGAGILGRGNNEQFF
>NA|NA|TRBJ2-5|TRBV7-9
TGTGCCAGCAGCTTAGCCGTTGCGGACCAGTACTTC
CASSLAVADQYF
>TRBD2|NA|TRBJ2-3|TRBV6-6
TGTGCCAGCAAAACGACTAGCGGGAGATCCACAGATACGCAGTATTTT
CASKTTSGRSTDTQYF
>TRBD1|few|TRBJ2-7|TRBV27
TGTGCCAGCAGTGTCAACAGGGGAAACGAGCAGTACTTC
CASSVNRGNEQYF
>NA|NA|TRBJ2-5|TRBV7-2
TGTGCCAGCAGCCCCTCGGCGGTTCATCCACAAGAGACCCAGTACTTC
CASSPSAVHPQETQYF
>TRBD2|NA|TRBJ2-5|TRBV11-2
TGTGCCAGCAGCTTAAGGCTAGCGGAGCAAGAGACCCAGTACTTC
CASSLRLAEQETQYF
>NA|NA|TRBJ1-2|TRBV7-9
TGTTCCAGCAGCCCTGAGGAGCAATTGCGCCACTTC
CSSSPEEQLRHF
>NA|once|TRBJ2-1|TRBV6-1
TGTGCCAGCAGTGATGACACCAGCTCCTACAATGAGCAGTTCTTC
CASSDDTSSYNEQFF
>NA|NA|TRBJ1-4|TRBV6-1
TGTGCCAGCAGCGCCACTCTGAGAACTAATGAAAAACTGTTTTTT
CASSATLRTNEKLFF
>NA|NA|TRBJ1-5|TRBV18
TGTGCCAGCTCACGGGACAATAATCAGCCCCAGCATTTT
CASSRDNNQPQHF